These 10 T cell receptor beta chains were all obtained from the same sample, sequenced in a study of shared clonotypes between healthy human individuals. TCRdb keeps only in-frame clones here, not all; method: immunoSEQ multiplex PCR. Among around 2.1 million clones listed, around 95% were seen once. Sequenced: naive CD4+ T cells sorted from blood. Subset given: CD45RA+ positively selected. Every receptor here comes from a young man in good health.

This clone came up once. V is TRBV18 and J is TRBJ1-6; D call uncertain. The V gene lost 3 bases and the J gene lost 5 bases, with 11 bases spanning the gap. The CDR3 is 15 amino acids. Germline values: CDR1 KGHSH, CDR2 LQKENI. CDR3 sequence reads: CASSPRSLDNSPLHF. The DNA of the CDR3 is TGTGCCAGCTCACCCCGGAGTTTGGATAATTCACCCCTCCACTTT.

This clone was seen a single time. This chain uses TRBV11-2 with TRBJ1-6; D is perhaps TRBD1 (5 bases). Germline lookup yields CDR1 SGHAT and CDR2 FQNNGV. This CDR3 is 14 amino acids long. Trimming stripped 3 bases from V and 10 bases from J, with 13 bases between. The DNA of the CDR3 is TGTGCCAGCAGCTTCGTTGAGGGGAGCTCACCCCTCCACTTT. Encoded protein: CASSFVEGSSPLHF.

This clone appeared a single time. Other DNA sequences in the sample encode the same CDR3. The chain recombines TRBV15 with TRBJ2-6, with D maybe TRBD1 (5 bases). V shed 1 base and J shed 2 bases, with 6 bases lying between them. The CDR3 is 15 residues long. Germline values: CDR1 LNHNV, CDR2 YYDKDF (reference sequence). In DNA form, the CDR3 reads TGTGCCACCAGCAGAGGGGGCGCTGGGGCCAACGTCCTGACTTTC. Amino acid sequence: CATSRGGAGANVLTF.

This clone was recorded a few times. The chain combines TRBV19 with TRBJ1-5; 10 nucleotides align to TRBD1. The CDR3 is 16 amino acids. Germline V gene sequence: CDR1 LNHDA, CDR2 SQIVND (reference sequence). V trimming: 3 bases; J trimming: 6 bases; junction bases outside the gene matches: 8. CDR3 DNA sequence: TGTGCCAGTAGTATTCGGGACAGGGGAGGTGGTCAGCCCCAGCATTTT. It translates to CASSIRDRGGGQPQHF.

The genes are TRBV28 and TRBJ2-5, with 7 bases matching TRBD1. V shed 3 bases and J 3 bases; nucleotides not matched to a gene: 4. Germline lookup yields CDR1 MDHEN and CDR2 SYDVKM. CDR3 length equals 14 residues. The chain's CDR3 is CASSLFGTEETQYF. CDR3 coding DNA: TGTGCCAGCAGTTTGTTCGGGACAGAAGAGACCCAGTACTTC. The entire variable domain, with the rest obtained from reference TRBV28 and TRBJ2-5, is as follows: DVKVTQSSRYLVKRTGEKVFLECVQDMDHENMFWYRQDPGLGLRLIYFSYDVKMKEKGDIPEGYSVSREKKERFSLILESASTNQTSMYLCASSLFGTEETQYFGPGTRLLVL.

Note on this clone: Other DNA sequences of this sample code for an identical CDR3. The J gene is TRBJ2-7, the V gene TRBV18; D may be TRBD1 (5 bases). Trimming pared 3 bases from V and 2 bases from J, leaving 11 bases between. CDR1 and CDR2 (germline): KGHSH, LQKENI. The CDR3 contains 14 residues. CDR3 protein: CASSPGQGPYEQYF. The CDR3 region has the DNA TGTGCCAGCTCACCCGGGCAGGGCCCCTACGAGCAGTACTTC.

The rearrangement joins TRBV4-1 to TRBJ2-7; 13 nucleotides line up with TRBD2. Germline CDR1 is MGHRA and CDR2 is YSYEKL. The CDR3 spans 18 residues. V lost 1 base and J lost 3; bases outside the gene matches: 9. The CDR3 region is CASSQVSGLAGVDYEQYF. The CDR3 region has the DNA TGCGCCAGCAGCCAAGTCTCCGGACTAGCGGGAGTTGACTACGAGCAGTACTTC.

The chain carries TRBV6-5 and TRBJ2-3, with 9 bases fitting TRBD1. The CDR3 is made up of 15 amino acids. The junction had 7 bases not matched to a gene; V was cut back by 5 bases and J by 4 bases. CDR1 and CDR2 from the germline V gene are MNHEY and SVGAGI. CDR3 sequence: CASSGTGFVADTQYF. The CDR3 DNA is TGTGCCAGCAGTGGGACAGGGTTTGTGGCAGATACGCAGTATTTT.

This chain's CDR3 is CASSPAVSNQPQHF. Here the CDR3 DNA reads TGTGCCAGCTCACCCGCCGTTAGCAATCAGCCCCAGCATTTT. This chain links TRBV18 with TRBJ1-5; no clear D. The CDR3 length is 14 residues. Trimming left V 3 bases short and J 0 bases short, with 6 bases between. Germline V gives CDR1 KGHSH, CDR2 LQKENI. Full variable domain (remainder filled in from reference TRBV18 and TRBJ1-5): NAGVMQNPRHLVRRRGQEARLRCSPMKGHSHVYWYRQLPEEGLKFMVYLQKENIIDESGMPKERFSAEFPKEGPSILRIQQVVRGDSAAYFCASSPAVSNQPQHFGDGTRLSIL.

The V gene is TRBV19, the J gene TRBJ1-2; D remains unclear. Trimming took 3 bases from V and 7 from J, leaving 15 bases between them. Germline assignment: CDR1 LNHDA and CDR2 SQIVND (reference sequence). This CDR3 region has 14 residues. CDR3 region: CASSMSERRTGYTF. In nucleotides, the CDR3 is TGTGCCAGTAGTATGAGCGAACGGCGGACTGGCTACACCTTC.